This entry lists 20 T cell receptor beta chains sequenced from one sample in a study of ipilimumab plus nivolumab after autologous stem cell transplantation. Using immunoSEQ multiplex PCR, the repertoire was profiled, and TCRdb retains in-frame clones only, with some absent. The sample contains approximately 84,000 clones, 65% to 85% of which appear only once. The sequencing used PBMCs, collected in a trial of ipilimumab plus nivolumab as post-transplant consolidation. These receptors all stem from a male donor with diffuse large B-cell lymphoma.

The V call is TRBV2, the J call TRBJ2-7; 8 nucleotides line up with TRBD1. The V gene end was trimmed by 5 bases and the J gene end by 2 bases; junction bases not matched to a gene: 5. Germline CDR1 reads SNHLY; CDR2 reads FYNNEI. The CDR3 spans 14 residues. The CDR3, as DNA: TGTGCCAGCAGTCGACAGGGGTGGACCTACGAGCAGTACTTC. Encoded protein: CASSRQGWTYEQYF.

DNA for the CDR3: TGCGCCAGCAGCCGGAGTCGACTAGGCGGCAATGAGCAGTTCTTC. Protein product: CASSRSRLGGNEQFF. This chain joins TRBV4-3 and TRBJ2-1; D is possibly TRBD2 (6 bases). V lost 4 bases and J 6 bases, leaving 16 bases between the germline ends. The CDR3 runs to 15 residues. Germline loops: CDR1 LGHNA, CDR2 YSLEER.

J is TRBJ2-5 and V is TRBV6-6; D unclear. Trimming removed 5 bases at V and 0 bases at J, with 7 bases between. CDR3 length equals 13 residues. CDR1 is MNHNY, CDR2 SVGAGI, per germline (reference sequence). The CDR3 reads CASSTRNQETQYF. In DNA, the CDR3 is TGTGCCAGCAGTACGCGTAACCAAGAGACCCAGTACTTC.

The J gene is TRBJ1-2, the V gene TRBV27, with 8 bases aligning to TRBD1. The germline gives CDR1 MNHEY, CDR2 SMNVEV (reference sequence). The ends lost 6 bases at V and 6 bases at J; junction bases unmatched: 15. The CDR3 runs to 16 residues. CDR3 in amino acids: CASRFTVTGEADGYTF. In DNA, the CDR3 is TGTGCCAGCAGATTTACCGTGACAGGGGAGGCGGATGGCTACACCTTC.

The rearrangement joins TRBV7-6 to TRBJ2-5; no clear D gene. The CDR3 runs 15 residues. Germline-derived CDR1 and CDR2 are SGHVS and FNYEAQ. Trimming left V 2 bases short and J 2 bases short, with 12 bases between. CDR3 DNA: TGTGCCAGCAGCTTATTTACACCTTCACAAGAGACCCAGTACTTC. It yields the protein CASSLFTPSQETQYF.

The rearrangement joins TRBV7-2 to TRBJ2-1; 15 bases align to TRBD2. Germline V CDR1 and CDR2: SGHTA, FQGNSA. The CDR3 extends over 16 amino acids. Trimming at V came to 2 bases and at J to 9 bases, leaving 5 bases not matched to a gene. The CDR3 nucleotides are TGTGCCAGCAGCTTAAACCCGGGACTAGCGGGGGGTGAGCAGTTCTTC. The encoded protein is CASSLNPGLAGGEQFF.

This clone was observed once. This chain links TRBV5-1 with TRBJ2-2; possibly TRBD2 for D (7 bases). Trimming left V 1 base short and J 6 bases short, with 16 bases between. The CDR3 extends over 16 amino acids. The germline V gene has CDR1 SGHRS and CDR2 YFSETQ. CDR3 coding DNA: TGCGCCAGCAGCTTGAGAGGGGGGGCCGCCGCCGGGGAGCTGTTTTTT. Its translation: CASSLRGGAAAGELFF.

This chain links TRBV7-2 with TRBJ2-7; D gene unclear. CDR3 length: 14 residues. The V and J ends lost 1 base and 2 bases respectively, with 9 bases between them. Germline values: CDR1 SGHTA, CDR2 FQGNSA. The CDR3: CASSLGSVPYEQYF. The CDR3 nucleotides read TGTGCCAGCAGCTTAGGGTCGGTGCCCTACGAGCAGTACTTC.

The chain carries TRBV2 and TRBJ2-5; D is undetermined. This CDR3 has 13 residues. The ends were cut back, 7 bases at V and 0 bases at J, with 9 bases in the middle. Germline V CDR1 and CDR2: SNHLY, FYNNEI. The CDR3 loop is CASNPAYQETQYF. The CDR3 bases are TGTGCCAGCAACCCGGCGTACCAAGAGACCCAGTACTTC.

The CDR3 bases are TGCGCCAGCAGGAAATCCGGGACTAGATACACAGATACGCAGTATTTT. This codes for CASRKSGTRYTDTQYF. The chain employs TRBV5-1 and TRBJ2-3, with 8 nucleotides matching TRBD2. The V and J ends lost 5 bases and 2 bases, in that order; junction bases with no gene match: 10. CDR1 and CDR2 from the germline V gene are SGHRS and YFSETQ. This CDR3 has 16 residues.

V and J are TRBV5-6 and TRBJ2-3; TRBD2 matches at 8 bases. V shed 4 bases and J 4 bases; nucleotides not matched to a gene: 8. The CDR3 contains 15 residues. Germline values: CDR1 SGHDT, CDR2 YYEEEE. CDR3 sequence: CASSPSTSVADTQYF. The CDR3 DNA follows: TGTGCCAGCAGCCCATCGACTAGCGTGGCAGATACGCAGTATTTT.

This chain joins TRBV5-6 and TRBJ1-4; D uncertain. Trimming pared 8 bases from V and 1 base from J, leaving 15 bases between. Germline CDR1 reads SGHDT; CDR2 reads YYEEEE. The length of the CDR3 is 15 residues. CDR3 loop: CASRASPRTNEKLFF. CDR3 DNA sequence: TGTGCCAGTCGGGCCTCCCCACGAACTAATGAAAAACTGTTTTTT. Combining the CDR3 with reference TRBV5-6 and TRBJ1-4 gives the whole variable domain DAGVTQSPTHLIKTRGQQVTLRCSPKSGHDTVSWYQQALGQGPQFIFQYYEEEERQRGNFPDRFSGHQFPNYSSELNVNALLLGDSALYLCASRASPRTNEKLFFGSGTQLSVL.

The V call is TRBV2, the J call TRBJ2-7; D remains unclear. The germline V and J ends were trimmed by 11 bases and 2 bases, with 13 bases remaining between them. CDR1 is SNHLY, CDR2 FYNNEI, per germline. CDR3 length: 12 residues. CDR3 amino acids: CASRTDTYEQYF. In DNA, the CDR3 is TGTGCCTCCCGCACAGATACCTACGAGCAGTACTTC.

This chain joins TRBV7-2 and TRBJ2-7, with a tentative D call TRBD2 (5 bases). V shed 5 bases and J shed 0 bases, with 23 bases lying between them. This CDR3 region has 18 residues. The germline CDR1 and CDR2 sequences are SGHTA and FQGNSA. The CDR3 DNA is TGTGCCAGCAGCCTAACCCAGACGACACCCACTAGCTCCTACGAGCAGTACTTC. As protein: CASSLTQTTPTSSYEQYF.

The genes are TRBV28 and TRBJ1-1; D is unresolved. This CDR3 is built from 13 residues. The ends were cut back, 4 bases at V and 1 base at J, with 7 bases in the middle. CDR1 and CDR2 from the germline V gene are MDHEN and SYDVKM. CDR3 sequence (DNA): TGTGCCAGCAGTTCGCAGCAGAACACTGAAGCTTTCTTT. Its translation: CASSSQQNTEAFF.

This chain connects TRBV7-3 to TRBJ2-2, with D hard to call. This CDR3 region has 15 residues. Germline CDR1 and CDR2: SGHTA and FQGTGA. Trimming pared 5 bases from V and 2 bases from J, leaving 12 bases between. CDR3 DNA sequence: TGTGCCAGCAGCCCCCAGTTATCCAACACCGGGGAGCTGTTTTTT. It translates to CASSPQLSNTGELFF. Drawing the rest from reference TRBV7-3 and TRBJ2-2, the complete variable domain is GAGVSQTPSNKVTEKGKYVELRCDPISGHTALYWYRQSLGQGPEFLIYFQGTGAADDSGLPNDRFFAVRPEGSVSTLKIQRTERGDSAVYLCASSPQLSNTGELFFGEGSRLTVL.

This chain links TRBV11-2 with TRBJ2-3; 8 bases fit TRBD2. The germline gives CDR1 SGHAT, CDR2 FQNNGV. This CDR3 contains 14 residues. Unmatched junction bases numbered 3, after V lost 1 base and J lost 6 bases. CDR3 bases: TGTGCCAGCAGCTTAGGATCTAGCGGGGATACGCAGTATTTT. It codes for CASSLGSSGDTQYF.

In its sample, this clone was seen once. The chain carries TRBV5-1 and TRBJ2-1, with no clear D. The V end lost 0 bases, the J end lost 3 bases, and 7 bases lay between the germline ends. The CDR3 is 14 residues long. Germline CDR1 reads SGHRS; CDR2 reads YFSETQ. CDR3 amino acids: CASSLGSLYNEQFF. The CDR3 DNA follows: TGCGCCAGCAGCTTGGGTTCCCTCTACAATGAGCAGTTCTTC.

The J gene is TRBJ2-5, the V gene TRBV4-3; TRBD2 matches at 11 bases. CDR1 and CDR2 from the germline V gene are LGHNA and YSLEER. This CDR3 comprises 18 residues. The J segment lost 2 bases and the V segment lost 0 bases, leaving 8 bases of the junction unmatched. This chain's CDR3 is CASSQDWSLAGGQETQYF. The DNA of the CDR3 is TGCGCCAGCAGCCAAGATTGGTCCCTAGCGGGGGGACAAGAGACCCAGTACTTC.

The chain uses TRBV6-5 and TRBJ2-1; no reliable D call. Germline lookup yields CDR1 MNHEY and CDR2 SVGAGI. Deletions cut 6 bases from V and 0 bases from J, with 12 bases between. The CDR3 is 15 residues long. This CDR3 is CASSPTLYSYNEQFF. The DNA for the CDR3 is TGTGCCAGCAGCCCTACACTTTACTCCTACAATGAGCAGTTCTTC.